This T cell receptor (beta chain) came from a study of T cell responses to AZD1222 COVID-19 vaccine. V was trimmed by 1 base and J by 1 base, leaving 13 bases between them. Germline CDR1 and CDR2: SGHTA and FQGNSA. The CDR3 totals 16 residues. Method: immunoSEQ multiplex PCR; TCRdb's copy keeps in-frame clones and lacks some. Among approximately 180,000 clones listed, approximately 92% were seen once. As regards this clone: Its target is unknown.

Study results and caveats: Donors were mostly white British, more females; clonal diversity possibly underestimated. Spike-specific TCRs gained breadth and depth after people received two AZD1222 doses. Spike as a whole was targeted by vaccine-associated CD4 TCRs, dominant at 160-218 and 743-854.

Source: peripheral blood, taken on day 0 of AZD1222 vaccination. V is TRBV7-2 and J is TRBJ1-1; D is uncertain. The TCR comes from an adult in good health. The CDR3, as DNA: TGTGCCAGCAGCTTAGGCCTGACTCAAAGGAACACTGAAGCTTTCTTT. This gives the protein CASSLGLTQRNTEAFF.